These 4 T cell receptor beta chains came from one sample sequenced in a study of OX40 agonist ivuxolimab in advanced cancers. Generated by immunoSEQ multiplex PCR, the TCRdb table keeps only in-frame clones and is missing some. The table shows 15,000 to 20,000 clones, with roughly 80% occurring only once. The source material was CD4+ or CD8+ T cells sorted from blood, sampled in a trial of the OX40 agonist ivuxolimab. The receptors stem from an adult with an advanced solid tumor such as melanoma, head and neck, liver or kidney cancer.

V usage is TRBV19 and J usage is TRBJ2-7; 8 bases match TRBD1. This CDR3 is 13 amino acids long. Germline loops: CDR1 LNHDA, CDR2 SQIVND (reference sequence). The ends lost 6 bases at V and 3 bases at J; junction bases unmatched: 4. In nucleotides, the CDR3 is TGTGCCAGTAGCCCGGGACAGGACTACGAGCAGTACTTC. Protein sequence: CASSPGQDYEQYF. The variable domain in full, completed from reference TRBV19 and TRBJ2-7, reads DGGITQSPKYLFRKEGQNVTLSCEQNLNHDAMYWYRQDPGQGLRLIYYSQIVNDFQKGDIAEGYSVSREKKESFPLTVTSAQKNPTAFYLCASSPGQDYEQYFGPGTRLTVT.

The CDR3 DNA reads TGTGCCAGCAGTTTAGGACCAGCGGAAAGCTCCTACGAGCAGTACTTC. Protein product: CASSLGPAESSYEQYF. V gene TRBV27 combines with J gene TRBJ2-7, with a weak D call TRBD2 (5 bases). Trimming removed 2 bases from V and 0 bases from J, with 14 bases in between. The CDR3 has 16 residues. The germline V gene has CDR1 MNHEY and CDR2 SMNVEV (reference sequence).

The chain uses TRBV4-3 and TRBJ2-5, with D perhaps TRBD1 (6 bases). This CDR3 has 16 residues. V lost 4 bases and J 5 bases, leaving 20 bases between the germline ends. Germline V gene sequence: CDR1 LGHNA, CDR2 YSLEER. The CDR3 nucleotides read TGCGCCAGCAGCCCCCTGGACAGCCGCACCAGGGAGACCCAGTACTTC. Residues: CASSPLDSRTRETQYF.

This chain joins TRBV4-3 and TRBJ2-2; perhaps TRBD1 as D (6 bases). The ends were cut back, 1 base at V and 7 bases at J, with 7 bases in the middle. Germline V gives CDR1 LGHNA, CDR2 YSLEER. The CDR3 runs 13 residues. DNA for the CDR3: TGCGCCAGCAGCCAAGGGACAGTCGGGGAGCTGTTTTTT. Translating it yields CASSQGTVGELFF.